These T cell receptor beta chains were read from a single sample in a study of T cells in tuberculosis. The assay was immunoSEQ multiplex PCR, and TCRdb's table has in-frame clones only and misses some. The sample lists tens of thousands of clones, around 90% seen once, with 2.4% in the top ten. Sample: PBMCs, taken at tuberculosis diagnosis. The source is an adult with tuberculosis. CDR3s include the opening cysteine and the closing phenylalanine or tryptophan. Each record gives: D gene, clone size, V gene, J gene, CDR3 length, CDR3 protein, CDR3 DNA. The D gene is left open where the match is weak. Clone size, where shown, is once, few, many, or a class for clones that have expanded.

>NA|NA|TRBV11-2|TRBJ2-4|17
CASSKVQGTLAKNIQYF
TGTGCCAGCAGCAAAGTCCAGGGGACGCTAGCCAAAAACATTCAGTACTTC
>TRBD1|once|TRBV19|TRBJ1-1|15
CASSIRGTGSTEAFF
TGTGCCAGTAGTATACGTGGGACAGGGTCGACTGAAGCTTTCTTT
>NA|NA|TRBV11-2|TRBJ2-2|14
CASRTVGRPGELFF
TGTGCCAGCAGGACAGTAGGGCGACCCGGGGAGCTGTTTTTT
>NA|NA|TRBV11-2|TRBJ1-1|15
CASSSAKDRYTEAFF
TGTGCCAGCAGCTCAGCTAAAGACAGATACACTGAAGCTTTCTTT
>NA|NA|TRBV9|TRBJ2-3|14
CASSVGASTDTQYF
TGTGCCAGCAGCGTAGGGGCTAGCACAGATACGCAGTATTTT
>NA|NA|TRBV4-3|TRBJ2-5|18
CASSQERWGDPVSETQYF
TGCGCCAGCAGCCAAGAGAGGTGGGGGGATCCTGTGTCAGAGACCCAGTACTTC
>NA|NA|TRBV10-2|TRBJ1-1|16
CASSAFRKGMDTEAFF
TGCGCCAGCAGTGCGTTTCGGAAGGGGATGGACACTGAAGCTTTCTTT
>TRBD2|NA|TRBV5-6|TRBJ2-1|14
CASSPASGANEQFF
TGTGCCAGCAGCCCCGCGAGCGGGGCGAATGAGCAGTTCTTC
>NA|NA|TRBV6-5|TRBJ1-3|14
CASSTGGSGNTIYF
TGTGCCAGCAGTACCGGTGGCTCTGGAAACACCATATATTTT
>TRBD1|NA|TRBV27|TRBJ1-1|14
CASSLTGGVTEAFF
TGTGCCAGCAGTTTAACAGGGGGCGTTACTGAAGCTTTCTTT
>TRBD1|once|TRBV19|TRBJ1-4|15
CASRPHGTGDEKLFF
TGTGCCAGTAGACCCCACGGGACAGGGGACGAAAAACTGTTTTTT
>NA|NA|TRBV27|TRBJ1-5|16
CASSLEGIASNQPQHF
TGTGCCAGCAGTCTCGAGGGTATTGCAAGCAATCAGCCCCAGCATTTT
>TRBD1|NA|TRBV28|TRBJ1-4|15
CASRVEDRGNEKLFF
TGTGCCAGCAGAGTAGAGGACAGGGGTAATGAAAAACTGTTTTTT
>NA|once|TRBV5-1|TRBJ1-3|17
CASSLAAQGSSGNTIYF
TGCGCCAGCAGCTTGGCAGCCCAGGGGAGCTCTGGAAACACCATATATTTT
>NA|once|TRBV18|TRBJ2-6|15
CASSPRSSGANVLTF
TGTGCCAGCTCACCACGGAGCTCTGGGGCCAACGTCCTGACTTTC
>NA|NA|TRBV5-5|TRBJ2-2|16
CASSLAGGPNTGELFF
TGTGCCAGCAGCTTGGCGGGGGGCCCGAACACCGGGGAGCTGTTTTTT
>TRBD2|NA|TRBV30|TRBJ2-3|14
CAWSGGGAVNTQYF
TGTGCCTGGAGCGGCGGGGGGGCCGTAAATACGCAGTATTTT
>NA|once|TRBV19|TRBJ1-5|14
CASSIETPYQPQHF
TGTGCCAGTAGTATAGAAACACCTTATCAGCCCCAGCATTTT
>NA|NA|TRBV10-3|TRBJ1-1|14
CAISAVREDTEAFF
TGTGCCATCAGTGCGGTCAGGGAGGACACTGAAGCTTTCTTT
>TRBD1|NA|TRBV11-3|TRBJ2-7|12
CASGDRGREQYF
TGTGCCAGCGGGGACAGGGGGCGCGAGCAGTACTTC
>TRBD1|NA|TRBV11-2|TRBJ1-5|14
CASSWDRYNQPQHF
TGTGCCAGCAGCTGGGACAGGTACAATCAGCCCCAGCATTTT
>TRBD2|NA|TRBV7-6|TRBJ2-3|18
CASSSGLAGDTSTDTQYF
TGTGCCAGCAGCTCCGGACTAGCGGGGGACACTAGCACAGATACGCAGTATTTT
>TRBD1|NA|TRBV5-8|TRBJ2-6|17
CASSLGQGSSGANVLTF
TGTGCCAGCAGCTTGGGACAGGGGAGCTCTGGGGCCAACGTCCTGACTTTC
>TRBD1|NA|TRBV5-1|TRBJ2-2|14
CASKGQGATGELFF
TGCGCCAGCAAGGGACAGGGGGCAACCGGGGAGCTGTTTTTT
>NA|NA|TRBV6-6|TRBJ1-1|11
CASSYRNDGFF
TGTGCCAGCAGTTATAGGAACGACGGGTTCTTT
>NA|NA|TRBV4-1|TRBJ1-1|13
CASSQDPLTEAFF
TGCGCCAGCAGCCAAGATCCCCTCACTGAAGCTTTCTTT